Each of the 8 T cell receptor beta chains below was sequenced from the same sample in a study of read filtering for tumor transcriptome and immune sequencing. Molecular barcoded adaptors covering alpha/delta and beta/gamma chains were used on approximately 400 ng RNA. TCRdb re-analysed the reads in MiXCR, keeping a single row per CDR3 protein. The top ten hold roughly 14% of the sample, which has roughly 46,000 distinct CDR3 sequences, about 12% seen once. Specimen: a population of CD138-negative cells sorted from bone marrow. These receptors were obtained from a donor older than 35 with multiple myeloma.

This clonotype came up many times. The chain has TRBV30 and TRBJ2-7; 11 bases are shared with TRBD2. Germline CDR1 reads GTSNPN; CDR2 reads SVGIG (reference sequence). The CDR3 totals 15 residues. Unmatched junction bases numbered 10, after V lost 7 bases and J lost 2 bases. CDR3 region: CAYTPTSGRPYEQYF. In nucleotides, the CDR3 is TGTGCCTACACACCTACTAGCGGGAGACCCTACGAGCAGTACTTC.

To note about this clonotype: The junction shows a germline mismatch at one end, possibly a read error. The chain combines TRBV12-5 with TRBJ2-3; no definite D call. The germline V gene encodes CDR1 LGHNT and CDR2 FRNRAP. There are 17 residues in the CDR3. The CDR3, as DNA: TGTGCTAGTGGCTTTAGAGCCGCATTTGCTGGCACAGATACGCAGTGTTTT. This encodes CASGFRAAFAGTDTQCF.

About this clonotype itself: Lacking the conserved final phenylalanine or tryptophan, this CDR3 likely reflects a read error. V and J are TRBV6-2 or TRBV6-3 and TRBJ2-1; D is ambiguous. The CDR3 runs to 16 residues. The germline gives CDR1 MNHEY, CDR2 SVGEGT. CDR3 coding DNA: TGTGCCAGTAGTTCTCTTGGGTTGGGCGTCGACAACGAGCAGTTCTCC. Its translation: CASSSLGLGVDNEQFS.

This clonotype was found many times. The chain links TRBV2 to TRBJ1-5; D gene uncertain. Germline V CDR1 and CDR2: SNHLY, FYNNEI. The V and J ends lost 6 bases and 6 bases respectively, with 12 bases between them. The CDR3 has 13 amino acids. This chain's CDR3 is CASRDYESQPQHF. CDR3 DNA: TGTGCCAGCAGGGACTATGAAAGTCAGCCCCAGCATTTT.

In its sample, this clonotype was seen many times. The genes are TRBV4-1 and TRBJ2-1, with D tentatively TRBD2 (6 bases). V shed 6 bases and J shed 5 bases, with 14 bases lying between them. CDR3 length: 14 amino acids. The germline V gene encodes CDR1 MGHRA and CDR2 YSYEKL. DNA of the CDR3: TGCGCCAGCAGGATAGTAGGGACTCACAATGAGCAGTTCTTC. It codes for CASRIVGTHNEQFF.

Relative to its sample, this clonotype is medium-sized. The chain employs TRBV7-9 and TRBJ2-1, with D maybe TRBD1 (5 bases). Trimming took off 4 bases at V and 9 bases at J, with 10 bases between the two ends. This CDR3 region has 12 residues. CDR1 SEHNR and CDR2 FQNEAQ come from the germline V gene (reference sequence). Here the CDR3 DNA reads TGTGCCAGCAGCTCCGACAGAATTGAGCAGTTCTTC. Translating it yields CASSSDRIEQFF.

On this clonotype itself: This may be a read error, as it is one base from a much larger clone. CDR3 amino acids: CASSSQGDTDAFF. The DNA of the CDR3 is TGTGCCAGCAGTTCCCAGGGGGACACTGATGCTTTCTTT. The chain carries TRBV6-2 or TRBV6-3 and TRBJ1-1; TRBD1 matches at 7 bases. The germline gives CDR1 MNHEY, CDR2 SVGEGT. The length of the CDR3 is 13 residues.

As for this clonotype: The germline gene is not matched at one end of the junction; a read error may be the cause. The V gene is TRBV5-1, the J gene TRBJ1-2; D is unclear. Per the germline V gene, CDR1 is SGHRS and CDR2 is YFSETQ. The length of the CDR3 is 18 residues. The CDR3 is CASGLDGFRPRANYGSTF. Here the CDR3 DNA reads TGCGCCAGCGGCTTGGATGGATTCAGACCGAGGGCTAACTATGGCTCCACCTTC. The whole variable domain, filled in from reference TRBV5-1 and TRBJ1-2, reads KAGVTQTPRYLIKTRGQQVTLSCSPISGHRSVSWYQQTPGQGLQFLFEYFSETQRNKGNFPGRFSGRQFSNSRSEMNVSTLELGDSALYLCASGLDGFRPRANYGSTFGSGTRLTVV.